This T cell receptor beta chain was documented in a study of T-cell reconstitution after alpha-beta-depleted transplantation in children. This clonotype came up many times. Deletions cut 0 bases from V and 2 bases from J, with 7 bases between. The CDR3 sequence is 14 residues long. CDR1 is MNHEY and CDR2 is SVGAGI in the germline V gene. Unique molecular identifiers were used in preparing the TCRbeta library. TCRdb re-called the PCR reads through MiXCR, storing one row per CDR3 protein. The sample includes 640,000 or so distinct CDR3 sequences, roughly 15% of them seen just once. The chain couples TRBV6-5 to TRBJ2-5; TRBD2 is a possible D gene (6 bases). The starting material was PBMCs from the stem cell graft donor, obtained from the stem cell graft. The clonotype was recovered from a human donor who donated a stem cell graft to a child with acute myeloid leukemia. CDR3 in DNA: TGTGCCAGCAGTTACTCGGGGGGTCAAGAGACCCAGTACTTC. Translated: CASSYSGGQETQYF.